Below, 10 T cell receptor beta chains from the same sample are listed, as sequenced in a study of post-analysis software for immune sequencing data. Study-level results: Higher frequency in patients than in controls was seen for roughly five TRBV segments, with TRBV5-6, TRBV5-1 and TRBV20-1 among them.

For these TCRs, the target antigens are not known. TCR beta cDNA libraries had unique molecular identifiers. TCRdb reprocessed the PCR reads via MiXCR and lists one record per CDR3 protein. The data hold around 400,000 distinct CDR3 sequences, with about a third observed a single time. The source material was blood. Receptors originate from a girl under 18 with multiple sclerosis.

The chain has TRBV3-1 and TRBJ2-1, with 9 bases lining up with TRBD2. This CDR3 has 16 residues. The J segment lost 4 bases and the V segment lost 3 bases, leaving 7 bases of the junction unmatched. The germline V gene encodes CDR1 LGHDT and CDR2 YNNKEL (reference sequence). The CDR3 sequence is CASSQVTSGLYNEQFF. In DNA form, the CDR3 reads TGTGCCAGCAGCCAGGTTACTAGCGGGCTTTACAATGAGCAGTTCTTC.

The gene calls are TRBV11-2 and TRBJ1-2, with a possible D match to TRBD1 (5 bases). Germline V gene lookup returns CDR1 SGHAT and CDR2 FQNNGV. Trimming stripped 3 bases from V and 2 bases from J, with 10 bases between. CDR3 length: 14 residues. In DNA form, the CDR3 reads TGTGCCAGCAGCTTGATGGGGCGCAACTATGGCTACACCTTC. This encodes CASSLMGRNYGYTF. Looking up the rest from reference TRBV11-2 and TRBJ1-2 gives the full variable domain: EAGVAQSPRYKIIEKRQSVAFWCNPISGHATLYWYQQILGQGPKLLIQFQNNGVVDDSQLPKDRFSAERLKGVDSTLKIQPAKLEDSAVYLCASSLMGRNYGYTFGSGTRLTVV.

The chain uses TRBV9 and TRBJ2-1; 8 positions match TRBD1. CDR3 length: 13 residues. J lost 7 bases, V lost 2 bases, and 2 bases had no gene match. The V gene's germline CDR1 is SGDLS and CDR2 YYNGEE. The CDR3, as DNA: TGTGCCAGCAGCGTCAGGGGGCAGAATGAGCAGTTCTTC. This encodes CASSVRGQNEQFF.

This clonotype has a handful of counts. The V call is TRBV29-1, the J call TRBJ2-1; no clear D. This CDR3 is built from 15 residues. V was clipped by 0 bases and J by 10 bases, with 19 bases between them. The germline gives CDR1 SQVTM, CDR2 ANQGSEA. The CDR3 coding sequence is TGCAGCGTTGAAGATCGCCAGGAATATCTCGGGGAGCAGTTCTTC. Amino acids: CSVEDRQEYLGEQFF.

This clonotype was seen a handful of times. J is TRBJ2-1 and V is TRBV10-2; TRBD2 aligns across 8 bases. This CDR3 is 13 amino acids long. Per the germline V gene, CDR1 is WSHSY and CDR2 is SAAADI. V dropped 8 bases and J dropped 8; count of bases not matched to a gene: 8. For the CDR3, the DNA is TGCGCCAGCTCCTCGGGGGGGTGGGATGAGCAGTTCTTC. Protein sequence: CASSSGGWDEQFF.

The rearrangement uses TRBV27 and TRBJ2-3, with TRBD2 as a possible D gene (5 bases). Germline CDR1 reads MNHEY; CDR2 reads SMNVEV (reference sequence). Trimming removed 0 bases from V and 4 bases from J, with 11 bases in between. The CDR3 extends over 15 amino acids. CDR3 loop: CASSLSMGSADTQYF. The CDR3 nucleotides are TGTGCCAGCAGTTTATCGATGGGTAGCGCAGATACGCAGTATTTT.

This chain uses TRBV21-1 with TRBJ1-2; the D call of TRBD1 is as the table states it, not checked on the DNA. TRBV21-1 is a recognized pseudogene. The CDR3 is made up of 14 amino acids. The CDR3 loop is CASRTTGSADGYTF. DNA for the CDR3: TGTGCCAGCAGAACTACAGGGTCGGCAGATGGCTACACCTTC.

This clonotype occurred a few times. The chain links TRBV7-9 to TRBJ2-3; maybe TRBD1 (5 bases). The germline V gene encodes CDR1 SEHNR and CDR2 FQNEAQ (reference sequence). This CDR3 spans 14 amino acids. CDR3: CATTNRKNRDTQYF. The DNA of the CDR3 is TGTGCTACCACAAACAGGAAGAATAGGGATACGCAGTATTTT.

This clonotype was recorded many times. The CDR3 DNA reads as TGTGCCATCAGTGGAGAAGGATACAATGAGCAGTTCTTC. Its protein is CAISGEGYNEQFF. The rearrangement uses TRBV10-3 and TRBJ2-1; unclear D gene. Germline V gene sequence: CDR1 ENHRY, CDR2 SYGVKD. This CDR3 is 13 amino acids long. The V gene lost 4 bases and the J gene lost 4 bases, with 8 bases spanning the gap.

The genes are TRBV11-2 and TRBJ1-2; D ambiguous. Germline V gives CDR1 SGHAT, CDR2 FQNNGV. The V end lost 0 bases, the J end lost 8 bases, and 7 bases lay between the germline ends. There are 12 residues in the CDR3. The CDR3 nucleotides are TGTGCCAGCAGCTTAGATGGTCGCGGCTACACCTTC. Translation: CASSLDGRGYTF.